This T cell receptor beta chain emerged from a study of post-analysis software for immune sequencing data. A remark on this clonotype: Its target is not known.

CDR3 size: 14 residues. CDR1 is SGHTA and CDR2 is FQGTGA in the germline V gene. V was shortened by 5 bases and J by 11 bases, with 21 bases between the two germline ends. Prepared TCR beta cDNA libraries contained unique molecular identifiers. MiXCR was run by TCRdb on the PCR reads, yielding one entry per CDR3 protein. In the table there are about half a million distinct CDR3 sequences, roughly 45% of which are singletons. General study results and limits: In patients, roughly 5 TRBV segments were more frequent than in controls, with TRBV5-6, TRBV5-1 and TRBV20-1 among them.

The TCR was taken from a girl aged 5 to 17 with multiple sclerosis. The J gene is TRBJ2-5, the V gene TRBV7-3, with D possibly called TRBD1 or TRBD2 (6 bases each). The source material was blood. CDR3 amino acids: CASSSIAGGGEQYF. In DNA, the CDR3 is TGTGCCAGCAGCAGCATAGCTGGGGGCGGGGAGCAGTACTTC.